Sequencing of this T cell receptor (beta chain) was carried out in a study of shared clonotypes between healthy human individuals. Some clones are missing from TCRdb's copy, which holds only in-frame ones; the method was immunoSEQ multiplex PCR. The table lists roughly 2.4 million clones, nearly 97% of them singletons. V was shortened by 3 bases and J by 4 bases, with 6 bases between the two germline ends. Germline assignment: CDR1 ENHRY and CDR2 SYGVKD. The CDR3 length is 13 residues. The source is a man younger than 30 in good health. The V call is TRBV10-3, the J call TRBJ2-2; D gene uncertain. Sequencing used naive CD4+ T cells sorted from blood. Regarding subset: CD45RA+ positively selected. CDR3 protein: CAISDWTTGELFF. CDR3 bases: TGTGCCATCAGTGATTGGACCACCGGGGAGCTGTTTTTT.